These 16 T cell receptor beta chains were all obtained from the same sample, sequenced in a study of blood T cell repertoires in COVID-19. Using immunoSEQ multiplex PCR, the repertoire was profiled, and TCRdb retains in-frame clones only, with some absent. This table holds about 100,000 clones, about 88% found once. The specimen sequenced was peripheral blood. Receptors were obtained from a man aged 30 to 39 in a cohort sampled during active COVID-19.

The chain couples TRBV18 to TRBJ1-1, with D hard to call. Germline V gives CDR1 KGHSH, CDR2 LQKENI. Trimming left V 4 bases short and J 0 bases short, with 9 bases between. The CDR3 consists of 14 residues. The CDR3 sequence: CASSRLELNTEAFF. CDR3 sequence (DNA): TGTGCCAGCTCACGACTGGAGTTGAACACTGAAGCTTTCTTT. Full variable domain (remainder filled in from reference TRBV18 and TRBJ1-1): NAGVMQNPRHLVRRRGQEARLRCSPMKGHSHVYWYRQLPEEGLKFMVYLQKENIIDESGMPKERFSAEFPKEGPSILRIQQVVRGDSAAYFCASSRLELNTEAFFGQGTRLTVV.

This clone showed up just once. V usage is TRBV6-5 and J usage is TRBJ1-2; 8 nucleotides line up with TRBD1. The junction had 4 bases not matched to a gene; V was cut back by 7 bases and J by 3 bases. The germline V gene has CDR1 MNHEY and CDR2 SVGAGI. The CDR3 has 13 amino acids. In DNA, the CDR3 is TGTGCCAGCACAGAGACAGGGGACTATGGCTACACCTTC. Amino acids: CASTETGDYGYTF.

This chain joins TRBV19 and TRBJ1-1; perhaps TRBD1 as D (5 bases). Trimming left V 0 bases short and J 6 bases short, with 11 bases between. This CDR3 has 14 amino acids. Germline V gene data show CDR1 as LNHDA and CDR2 as SQIVND (reference sequence). The CDR3 DNA follows: TGTGCCAGTAGTATAGACAGGGATCGGGCTGAAGCTTTCTTT. This sequence encodes CASSIDRDRAEAFF.

The chain carries TRBV7-9 and TRBJ1-5, with D unclear. The CDR3 extends over 18 amino acids. Trimming left V 5 bases short and J 4 bases short, with 24 bases between. Germline assignment: CDR1 SEHNR and CDR2 FQNEAQ (reference sequence). DNA of the CDR3: TGTGCCAGCAGCCCAATAGAGGGCCGCGGGAGTCCTAATCAGCCCCAGCATTTT. As protein: CASSPIEGRGSPNQPQHF.

The CDR3 loop reads CASSFSDTGELFF. In nucleotides, the CDR3 is TGTGCCAGCAGCTTCAGCGACACCGGGGAGCTGTTTTTT. The chain is built from TRBV7-9 and TRBJ2-2; D not resolved. This CDR3 region has 13 residues. Trimming left V 3 bases short and J 3 bases short, with 5 bases between. Germline lookup yields CDR1 SEHNR and CDR2 FQNEAQ (reference sequence).

The V gene is TRBV19, the J gene TRBJ1-1; D gene ambiguous. Trimming pared 11 bases from V and 7 bases from J, leaving 23 bases between. There are 14 residues in the CDR3. Germline-derived CDR1 and CDR2 are LNHDA and SQIVND (reference sequence). CDR3 sequence (DNA): TGTGCCCGTACCATGGCCCGCATTGTGAATGAAGCTTTCTTT. It is translated as CARTMARIVNEAFF. The variable domain in full, with the rest retrieved from reference TRBV19 and TRBJ1-1, is DGGITQSPKYLFRKEGQNVTLSCEQNLNHDAMYWYRQDPGQGLRLIYYSQIVNDFQKGDIAEGYSVSREKKESFPLTVTSAQKNPTAFYLCARTMARIVNEAFFGQGTRLTVV.

The chain employs TRBV6-4 and TRBJ1-6; TRBD1 is a possible D gene (5 bases). The CDR3 length is 14 residues. The germline gives CDR1 MRHNA, CDR2 SNTAGT. The V end lost 3 bases, the J end lost 7 bases, and 10 bases lay between the germline ends. Written as DNA, the CDR3 is TGTGCCAGCAGTGAACGACCAGGGAATTCACCCCTCCACTTT. This encodes CASSERPGNSPLHF.

This clone was observed a single time. As DNA, the CDR3 is TGCGCCAGCAGTCCCTCTCCACAGGCTAGCACAGATACGCAGTATTTT. It codes for CASSPSPQASTDTQYF. The J gene is TRBJ2-3, the V gene TRBV23-1; D is perhaps TRBD1 (5 bases). TRBV23-1 is known as an ORF, though its function is uncertain. V lost 4 bases and J 0 bases, leaving 14 bases between the germline ends. CDR3 size: 16 residues.

This chain links TRBV19 with TRBJ2-1; 8 nucleotides match TRBD1. Germline V gives CDR1 LNHDA, CDR2 SQIVND (reference sequence). The CDR3 length is 14 residues. The V and J ends lost 8 bases and 3 bases, in that order; junction bases with no gene match: 6. The CDR3 bases are TGTGCCAGTTCCGACAGGGGATACTACAATGAGCAGTTCTTC. Protein product: CASSDRGYYNEQFF.

The chain combines TRBV6-5 with TRBJ2-7; D is undetermined. CDR1 is MNHEY, CDR2 SVGAGI, per germline. Trimming took off 5 bases at V and 6 bases at J, with 14 bases between the two ends. This CDR3 has 13 amino acids. CDR3 amino acids: CASSRLEVAEQYF. CDR3 bases: TGTGCCAGCAGTCGGTTAGAGGTCGCCGAGCAGTACTTC.

The rearrangement uses TRBV19 and TRBJ2-7; D is possibly TRBD1 (5 bases). The length of the CDR3 is 12 residues. V lost 5 bases and J lost 1, with 6 bases in between. The germline CDR1 and CDR2 sequences are LNHDA and SQIVND (reference sequence). CDR3 sequence: CASSPGSYEQYF. CDR3 coding DNA: TGTGCCAGTAGTCCAGGGTCCTACGAGCAGTACTTC.

V and J are TRBV10-3 and TRBJ2-3, with D perhaps matching TRBD1 (5 bases). Trimming removed 8 bases at V and 4 bases at J, with 19 bases between. Looked up from germline, CDR1 is ENHRY and CDR2 is SYGVKD. The CDR3 runs 15 residues. The CDR3 DNA reads TGTGCCATCTCTAATGGGGCTTTGCAGGCAGATACGCAGTATTTT. It translates to CAISNGALQADTQYF.

The genes are TRBV30 and TRBJ2-7, with a weak D call TRBD1 (6 bases). The germline CDR1 and CDR2 sequences are GTSNPN and SVGIG (reference sequence). Trimming removed 0 bases from V and 0 bases from J, with 12 bases in between. The CDR3 contains 15 residues. The DNA for the CDR3 is TGTGCCTGGAGTGTGTGGGGGCTAAGCTCCTACGAGCAGTACTTC. The encoded protein is CAWSVWGLSSYEQYF.

Only a few counts were recorded for this clone. The CDR3: CAWRAPGGMQPQHF. The CDR3 nucleotides read TGTGCCTGGAGGGCCCCGGGGGGTATGCAGCCCCAGCATTTT. The V gene is TRBV30, the J gene TRBJ1-5, with D possibly TRBD1 on 5 matching bases. Germline loops: CDR1 GTSNPN, CDR2 SVGIG (reference sequence). The CDR3 is 14 amino acids. V was shortened by 3 bases and J by 7 bases, with 16 bases between the two germline ends.

This chain joins TRBV25-1 and TRBJ1-5, with a tentative D call TRBD1 (5 bases). Trimming removed 5 bases from V and 3 bases from J, with 8 bases in between. Per germline, CDR1 MGHDK and CDR2 SYGVNS. This CDR3 spans 13 amino acids. CDR3 in DNA: TGTGCCAGCAGTCGGGGGAACAATCAGCCCCAGCATTTT. It encodes CASSRGNNQPQHF.

CDR3 sequence: CASSLSSQGSYGYTF. For the CDR3, the DNA is TGTGCCAGCAGCTTAAGTTCGCAGGGTTCTTATGGCTACACCTTC. The J gene is TRBJ1-2, the V gene TRBV7-8, with a tentative D call TRBD1 (5 bases). Germline CDR1 and CDR2: SGHVS and FQNEAQ. V dropped 2 bases and J dropped 5 bases, with 15 bases sitting between them. CDR3 length: 15 residues.